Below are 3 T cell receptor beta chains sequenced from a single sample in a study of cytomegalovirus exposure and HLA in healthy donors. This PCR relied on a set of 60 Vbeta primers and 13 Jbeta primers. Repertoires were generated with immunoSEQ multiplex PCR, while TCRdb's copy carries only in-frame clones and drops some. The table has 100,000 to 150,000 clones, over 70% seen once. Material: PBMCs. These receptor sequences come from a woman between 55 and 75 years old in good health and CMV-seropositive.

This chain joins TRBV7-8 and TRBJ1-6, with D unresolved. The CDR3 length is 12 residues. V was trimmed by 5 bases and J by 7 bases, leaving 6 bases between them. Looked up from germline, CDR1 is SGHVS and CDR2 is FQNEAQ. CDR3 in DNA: TGTGCCAGCAGCCTACTCAATTCACCCCTCCACTTT. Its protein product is CASSLLNSPLHF.

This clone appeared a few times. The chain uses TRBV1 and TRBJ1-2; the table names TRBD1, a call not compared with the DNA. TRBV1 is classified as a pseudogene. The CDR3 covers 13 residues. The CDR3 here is CTSSQDQSYGYTF. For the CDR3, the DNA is TGCACCAGCAGCCAAGACCAATCATATGGCTACACCTTC.

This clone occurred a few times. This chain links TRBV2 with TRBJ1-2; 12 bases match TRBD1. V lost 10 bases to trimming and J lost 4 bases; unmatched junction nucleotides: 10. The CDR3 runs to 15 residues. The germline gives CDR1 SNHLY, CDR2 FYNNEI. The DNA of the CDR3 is TGTGCCAAAGCGGGACAGGGGGCAAATACCTATGGCTACACCTTC. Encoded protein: CAKAGQGANTYGYTF.